The 8 T cell receptor beta chains in this list originate from one sample, sequenced in a study of T cell clonotyping in hematopoietic cell transplantation (dated by TCRdb to the early 2020s). The library was obtained by the immunoSEQ multiplex PCR assay. TCRdb took over this immuneACCESS table, retaining in-frame rearrangements with V and J assigned. Such tables are incomplete; in checked studies, under half of the missing clones stem from an unresolved V gene, and the remainder is unexplained. In this sample the table shows around 9,000 clones, roughly four fifths of which occur a single time. In total, the top ten clones hold around 49% of the sample. Per the publication, the time point label means: recipient sample taken at acute GVHD onset. The sample here was PBMCs, taken at the time of graft-versus-host disease after allogeneic stem cell transplant. Every receptor here comes from a male patient aged 55-69 years who had an allogeneic stem cell transplant from an unrelated donor, so the T cells may come from the graft donor. Some clones in this sample may be carry-over from other donors' samples.

Note on this clone: The same CDR3 can be traced to other DNA sequences in this sample. In DNA, the CDR3 is TGTGCCAGCAGTGAAGCAGGGGGCCATCAGCCCCAGCATTTT. The encoded protein is CASSEAGGHQPQHF. V and J are TRBV2 and TRBJ1-5; 7 positions match TRBD1. The germline V gene encodes CDR1 SNHLY and CDR2 FYNNEI. Trimming removed 0 bases from V and 5 bases from J; junction bases left unmatched: 1. CDR3 length: 14 residues.

CDR3 DNA sequence: TGTGCCAGCAGCTCCCGCCGTCCAGGGCGGGATCAGCCCCAGCATTTT. Translated: CASSSRRPGRDQPQHF. V usage is TRBV7-2 and J usage is TRBJ1-5; a possible D gene is TRBD1 (5 bases). V lost 4 bases to trimming and J lost 5 bases, with 18 bases between them. The CDR3 length is 16 residues. Germline V CDR1 and CDR2: SGHTA, FQGNSA.

The chain has TRBV7-6 and TRBJ2-1; weak D call: TRBD2 (7 bases). Deletions cut 5 bases from V and 9 bases from J, with 17 bases between. The germline CDR1 and CDR2 sequences are SGHVS and FNYEAQ. The CDR3 sequence is 14 residues long. The CDR3 is CASSQNGGHGEQFF. The CDR3 coding sequence is TGTGCCAGCAGCCAAAACGGGGGGCACGGTGAGCAGTTCTTC.

V is TRBV19 and J is TRBJ2-3, with unresolved D. The CDR3 consists of 14 residues. In germline, CDR1 is LNHDA, CDR2 SQIVND (reference sequence). Trimming took 4 bases from V and 1 from J, leaving 9 bases between them. This CDR3 reads CASSTLFGTDTQYF. Written as DNA, the CDR3 is TGTGCCAGTAGTACCCTCTTTGGCACAGATACGCAGTATTTT.

The rearrangement links TRBV30 to TRBJ2-6; no firm D call. This CDR3 contains 13 residues. V lost 4 bases to trimming and J lost 0 bases, with 4 bases between them. In germline, CDR1 is GTSNPN, CDR2 SVGIG (reference sequence). The CDR3 protein is CAWTVSGANVLTF. DNA of the CDR3: TGTGCCTGGACTGTCTCTGGGGCCAACGTCCTGACTTTC.

V usage is TRBV6-6 and J usage is TRBJ1-3; D gene unclear. V lost 5 bases and J 0 bases, leaving 8 bases between the germline ends. Germline-derived CDR1 and CDR2 are MNHNY and SVGAGI (reference sequence). This CDR3 is 14 amino acids long. The CDR3 spells CASSLSSSGNTIYF. The CDR3 nucleotides read TGTGCCAGCAGTCTCAGTAGCTCTGGAAACACCATATATTTT.

V gene TRBV4-1 combines with J gene TRBJ1-4; no clear D. CDR1 is MGHRA, CDR2 YSYEKL, per germline. CDR3 length: 14 amino acids. Deletions cut 1 base from V and 4 bases from J, with 7 bases between. CDR3 sequence (DNA): TGCGCCAGCAGCCAAGGGCGGGGTAATGAAAAACTGTTTTTT. Its protein is CASSQGRGNEKLFF.

This clone was found a few times. CDR3 sequence: CASSAGQGRQPQHF. CDR3 bases: TGTGCCAGCAGCGCTGGACAGGGGAGACAGCCCCAGCATTTT. The chain uses TRBV5-6 and TRBJ1-5; 9 bases agree with TRBD1. The CDR3 is 14 residues long. Germline loops: CDR1 SGHDT, CDR2 YYEEEE. V dropped 4 bases and J dropped 7; count of bases not matched to a gene: 6.